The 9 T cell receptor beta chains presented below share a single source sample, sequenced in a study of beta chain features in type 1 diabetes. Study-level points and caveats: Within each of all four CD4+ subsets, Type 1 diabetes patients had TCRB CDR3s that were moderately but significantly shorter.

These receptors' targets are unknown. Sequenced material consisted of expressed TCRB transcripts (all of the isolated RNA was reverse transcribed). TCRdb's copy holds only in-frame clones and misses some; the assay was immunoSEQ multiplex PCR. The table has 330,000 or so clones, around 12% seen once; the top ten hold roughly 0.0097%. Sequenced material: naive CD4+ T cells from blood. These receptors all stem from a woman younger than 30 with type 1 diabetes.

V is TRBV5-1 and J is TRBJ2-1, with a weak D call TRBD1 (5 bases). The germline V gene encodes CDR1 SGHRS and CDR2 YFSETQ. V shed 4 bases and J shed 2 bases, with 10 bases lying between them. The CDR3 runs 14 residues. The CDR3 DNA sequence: TGCGCCAGCAGCAGGGGTGAAACCTACAATGAGCAGTTCTTC. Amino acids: CASSRGETYNEQFF.

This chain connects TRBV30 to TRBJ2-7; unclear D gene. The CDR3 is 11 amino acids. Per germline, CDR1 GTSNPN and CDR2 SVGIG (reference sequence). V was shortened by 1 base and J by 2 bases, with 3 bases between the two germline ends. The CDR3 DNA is TGTGCCTGGAGTGCCGCCTACGAGCAGTACTTC. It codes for CAWSAAYEQYF.

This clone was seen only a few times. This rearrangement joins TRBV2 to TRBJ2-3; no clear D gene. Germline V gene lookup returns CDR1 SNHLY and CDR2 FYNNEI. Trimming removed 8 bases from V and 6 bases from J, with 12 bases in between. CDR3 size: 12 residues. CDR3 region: CASAFVEDTQYF. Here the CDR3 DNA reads TGTGCCAGCGCCTTCGTGGAGGATACGCAGTATTTT.

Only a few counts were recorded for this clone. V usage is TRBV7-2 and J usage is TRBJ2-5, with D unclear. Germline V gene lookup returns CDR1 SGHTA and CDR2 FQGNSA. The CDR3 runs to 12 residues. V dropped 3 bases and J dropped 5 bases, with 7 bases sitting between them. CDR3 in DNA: TGTGCCAGCAGCTTTCTCAGGGAGACCCAGTACTTC. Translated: CASSFLRETQYF.

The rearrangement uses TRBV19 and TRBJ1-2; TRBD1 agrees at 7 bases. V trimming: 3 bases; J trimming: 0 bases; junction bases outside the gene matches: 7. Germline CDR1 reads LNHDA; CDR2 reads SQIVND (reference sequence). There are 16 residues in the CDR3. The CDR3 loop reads CASSMAGGITNYGYTF. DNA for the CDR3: TGTGCCAGTAGTATGGCAGGGGGTATTACTAACTATGGCTACACCTTC.

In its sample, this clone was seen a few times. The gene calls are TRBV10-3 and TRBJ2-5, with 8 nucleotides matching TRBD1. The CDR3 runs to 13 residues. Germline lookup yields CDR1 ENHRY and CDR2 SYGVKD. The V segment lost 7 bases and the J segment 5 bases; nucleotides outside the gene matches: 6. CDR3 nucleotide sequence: TGTGCCATCACCGGACAGGGTACCGAGACCCAGTACTTC. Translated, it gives CAITGQGTETQYF.

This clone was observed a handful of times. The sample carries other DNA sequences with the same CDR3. The CDR3, as DNA: TGCGCCAGCAGCCAAGGTGGCGGGAGTACAGATACGCAGTATTTT. It codes for CASSQGGGSTDTQYF. The V gene is TRBV4-3, the J gene TRBJ2-3; 7 bases are a match to TRBD2. CDR3 length equals 15 residues. Per the germline V gene, CDR1 is LGHNA and CDR2 is YSLEER. J was trimmed by 3 bases and V by 1 base; bases with no gene match: 4.

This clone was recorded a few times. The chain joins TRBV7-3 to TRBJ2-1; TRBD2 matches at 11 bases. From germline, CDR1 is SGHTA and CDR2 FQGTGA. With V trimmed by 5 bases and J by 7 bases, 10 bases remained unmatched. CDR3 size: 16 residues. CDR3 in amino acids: CASSPGRLAGLNEQFF. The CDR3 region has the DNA TGTGCCAGCAGCCCCGGCAGACTAGCGGGATTGAATGAGCAGTTCTTC.

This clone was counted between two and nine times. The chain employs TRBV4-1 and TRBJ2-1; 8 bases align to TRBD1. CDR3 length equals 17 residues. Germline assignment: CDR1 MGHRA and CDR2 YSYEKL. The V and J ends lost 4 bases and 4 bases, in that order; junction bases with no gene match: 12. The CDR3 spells CASSPPLRTGLYNEQFF. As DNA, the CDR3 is TGCGCCAGCAGCCCACCCCTGAGGACAGGGCTATACAATGAGCAGTTCTTC.